This T cell receptor (beta chain) was sequenced for a study of shared clonotypes between healthy human individuals. Study in general: Donor composition was a couple of women and a few men, aged 18 to 49.

Clones were sequenced by immunoSEQ multiplex PCR, and TCRdb holds only the in-frame ones, with some missing. The sample has some 740,000 clones, over 90% seen once. To note about this clone: Its antigen remains unknown.

Terminally differentiated effector memory CD45RA+ cells were excluded by CCR7 positive selection of CD45RO-negative cells. Overall study results and limits: Generation of non-shared clonotypes was less probable than generation of clonotypes shared by all four donors. Blood was the only sampled material, and tissue repertoires likely differ.

This CDR3 is built from 14 residues. Germline V lookup: CDR1 SGHNT, CDR2 YYREEE (reference sequence). V lost 3 bases, J lost 2 bases, and 2 bases stayed unmatched. This TCR derives from a man aged 25 to 40 in good health. The sequencing sample was made of naive CD8+ T cells sorted from blood. J is TRBJ2-7 and V is TRBV5-4; 10 nucleotides agree with TRBD1. The DNA for the CDR3 is TGTGCCAGCAGCTGGACAGGGGGGACCTACGAGCAGTACTTC. It is translated as CASSWTGGTYEQYF.